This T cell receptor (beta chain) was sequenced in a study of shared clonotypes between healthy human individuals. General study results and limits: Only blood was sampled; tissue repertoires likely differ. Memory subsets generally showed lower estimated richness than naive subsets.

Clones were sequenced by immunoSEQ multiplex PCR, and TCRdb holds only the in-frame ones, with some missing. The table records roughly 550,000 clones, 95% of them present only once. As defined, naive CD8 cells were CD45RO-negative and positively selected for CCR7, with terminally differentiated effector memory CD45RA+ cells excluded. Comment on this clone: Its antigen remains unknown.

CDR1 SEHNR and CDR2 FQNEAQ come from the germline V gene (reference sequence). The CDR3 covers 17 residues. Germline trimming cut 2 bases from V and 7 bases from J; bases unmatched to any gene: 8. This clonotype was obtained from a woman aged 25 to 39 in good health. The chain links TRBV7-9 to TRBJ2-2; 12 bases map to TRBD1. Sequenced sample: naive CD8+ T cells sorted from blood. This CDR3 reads CASSLLPGQGAVGELFF. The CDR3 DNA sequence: TGTGCCAGCAGCTTATTACCGGGACAGGGGGCGGTCGGGGAGCTGTTTTTT. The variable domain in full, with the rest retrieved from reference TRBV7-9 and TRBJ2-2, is DTGVSQNPRHKITKRGQNVTFRCDPISEHNRLYWYRQTLGQGPEFLTYFQNEAQLEKSRLLSDRFSAERPKGSFSTLEIQRTEQGDSAMYLCASSLLPGQGAVGELFFGEGSRLTVL.